This entry lists 10 T cell receptor beta chains sequenced from one sample in a study of cytomegalovirus exposure and HLA in healthy donors. The table came from immunoSEQ multiplex PCR; TCRdb's copy has only in-frame clones and leaves some out. The data hold 100,000 to 150,000 clones, with roughly nine tenths observed a single time. Sequences were obtained from PBMCs. Every receptor here comes from a woman younger than 35 in good health and CMV-seronegative.

The rearrangement joins TRBV19 to TRBJ2-7; 9 bases align to TRBD1. Per the germline V gene, CDR1 is LNHDA and CDR2 is SQIVND (reference sequence). The CDR3 totals 16 residues. Losses at the gene ends were 3 bases for V and 6 bases for J; bases not matched to a gene: 12. CDR3 nucleotides: TGTGCCAGTAGTATCGTTTTGGGACAGGGTTCTCGCGAGCAGTACTTC. Amino acid sequence: CASSIVLGQGSREQYF.

The chain uses TRBV14 and TRBJ2-5, with TRBD2 as a possible D gene (6 bases). V gave up 4 bases and J gave up 0 bases, with 15 bases separating them. Germline CDR1 SGHDN, CDR2 FVKESK. The CDR3 extends over 16 amino acids. The CDR3 loop is CASSLGGAGHQETQYF. CDR3 sequence (DNA): TGTGCCAGCAGCCTAGGCGGGGCAGGCCACCAAGAGACCCAGTACTTC.

This rearrangement joins TRBV19 to TRBJ2-7, with 7 nucleotides matching TRBD1. Germline values: CDR1 LNHDA, CDR2 SQIVND (reference sequence). This CDR3 contains 16 residues. The V segment lost 3 bases and the J segment 2 bases; nucleotides outside the gene matches: 10. In DNA, the CDR3 is TGTGCCAGTAGTATCTTCGGGGCAGGGGGACCCTACGAGCAGTACTTC. It yields the protein CASSIFGAGGPYEQYF.

V gene TRBV4-1 combines with J gene TRBJ1-4; D not resolved. The germline V and J ends were trimmed by 2 bases and 0 bases, with 7 bases remaining between them. Germline V gives CDR1 MGHRA, CDR2 YSYEKL. The length of the CDR3 is 15 residues. The CDR3 DNA follows: TGCGCCAGCAGCCAACAGACTCCAACTAATGAAAAACTGTTTTTT. Translating gives CASSQQTPTNEKLFF.

In the case of this clone: At the DNA level, this CDR3 is encoded by other sequences in the same sample as well. The chain recombines TRBV18 with TRBJ1-3, with 8 bases fitting TRBD1. Germline lookup yields CDR1 KGHSH and CDR2 LQKENI. The CDR3 has 16 residues. J was trimmed by 0 bases and V by 2 bases; bases with no gene match: 3. CDR3 amino acids: CASSPRTGNSGNTIYF. CDR3 DNA sequence: TGTGCCAGCTCACCAAGGACAGGGAACTCTGGAAACACCATATATTTT.

J is TRBJ1-3 and V is TRBV5-4, with unresolved D. This CDR3 comprises 13 residues. The germline gives CDR1 SGHNT, CDR2 YYREEE (reference sequence). The ends were cut back, 0 bases at V and 4 bases at J, with 5 bases in the middle. This CDR3 is CASSLGQGNTIYF. DNA of the CDR3: TGTGCCAGCAGCTTGGGGCAGGGAAACACCATATATTTT. Variable domain in full (rest from reference TRBV5-4 and TRBJ1-3): ETGVTQSPTHLIKTRGQQVTLRCSSQSGHNTVSWYQQALGQGPQFIFQYYREEENGRGNFPPRFSGLQFPNYSSELNVNALELDDSALYLCASSLGQGNTIYFGEGSWLTVV.

V is TRBV12-5 and J is TRBJ2-7; 7 bases are a match to TRBD2. There are 13 residues in the CDR3. Trimming cost V 5 bases and J 6 bases; bases outside gene matches: 7. Germline loops: CDR1 LGHNT, CDR2 FRNRAP. CDR3 coding DNA: TGTGCTAGTGGTCCTGGGGGGGTCGGCGAGCAGTACTTC. It yields the protein CASGPGGVGEQYF.

The CDR3 is CASSGSWGLNYGYTF. The DNA for the CDR3 is TGTGCCAGCAGTGGATCCTGGGGACTTAACTATGGCTACACCTTC. This chain connects TRBV28 to TRBJ1-2; weak D call: TRBD1 (5 bases). CDR3 length equals 15 residues. Trimming removed 5 bases from V and 1 base from J, with 14 bases in between. Per the germline V gene, CDR1 is MDHEN and CDR2 is SYDVKM.

This clone was counted once. The chain employs TRBV5-6 and TRBJ2-5; D may be TRBD1 (6 bases). There are 16 residues in the CDR3. Trimming left V 0 bases short and J 1 base short, with 13 bases between. CDR1 and CDR2 (germline): SGHDT, YYEEEE. CDR3 coding DNA: TGTGCCAGCAGCTTGGTGGCAGGGGAAACCCAAGAGACCCAGTACTTC. It specifies CASSLVAGETQETQYF.

The chain is built from TRBV6-5 and TRBJ2-5; tentatively, D is TRBD2 (6 bases). The CDR3 is made up of 15 amino acids. The V end lost 5 bases, the J end lost 5 bases, and 18 bases lay between the germline ends. Germline V gene sequence: CDR1 MNHEY, CDR2 SVGAGI. The CDR3 bases are TGTGCCAGCAGTCGGGGCAGGGAGGTCTCTGAGACCCAGTACTTC. Protein: CASSRGREVSETQYF.